This TCR beta chain comes out of a study of T cells in Graves' hyperthyroidism and ophthalmopathy. This clonotype was counted many times. Its target is unknown. TCR beta CDR3 regions were amplified from RNA. During a first-round RT-PCR of the TCR CDR3, the HTBI primer set was used. TCRdb ran MiXCR on the multiplex PCR reads and lists one entry per CDR3 protein. The sample has roughly 500,000 distinct CDR3 sequences, about half seen once; the top ten hold over 15%. Points from the study as a whole: Ophthalmopathy was separated from stable hyperthyroidism by a 13 V-J model.

The germline CDR1 and CDR2 sequences are SGHRS and YFSETQ. With 1 base removed from V and 7 bases from J, the gap between germline ends came to 14 bases. CDR3 size: 15 residues. This rearrangement joins TRBV5-1 to TRBJ2-2; D is unclear. The receptor was derived from an adult woman with Graves' disease, either hyperthyroidism or ophthalmopathy (not recorded which). The sample was peripheral blood or thyroid tissue (not recorded which). CDR3 protein: CASSLSANRIGELFF. Here the CDR3 DNA reads TGCGCCAGCAGCTTGAGTGCGAATCGGATCGGGGAGCTGTTTTTT.